The rows below give T cell receptor beta chains drawn from one sample of a study of post-analysis software for immune sequencing data. TCRdb reprocessed the PCR reads via MiXCR and lists one record per CDR3 protein. Of roughly 870,000 distinct CDR3 sequences listed, approximately 53% are singletons. The sequenced sample was blood. These TCRs come from a girl aged 10 to 17 with multiple sclerosis. Both conserved end residues are part of each CDR3. D genes are given only for firm matches. Some rows mark clone size as missing; the rest say once, few, many or name a class of expanded clone.

j_call: TRBJ2-5
clone_size: NA
v_call: TRBV7-2
d_call: TRBD1
cdr3_nt: TGTGCCAGCAGCCCCGGGACAGGGTTAGGGAATGAGCAGTACTTC
cdr3_aa: CASSPGTGLGNEQYF

j_call: TRBJ2-3
clone_size: NA
v_call: TRBV9
d_call: TRBD2
cdr3_nt: TGTGCCAGCAGCGGTCAAGGGACTAGCGGCCCCACAGATACGCAGTATTTT
cdr3_aa: CASSGQGTSGPTDTQYF

j_call: TRBJ1-2
clone_size: NA
v_call: TRBV7-2
d_call: NA
cdr3_nt: TGTGCCAGCATTTGGGAGGGGGGGCCCTATGGCTACACCTTC
cdr3_aa: CASIWEGGPYGYTF

j_call: TRBJ2-7
clone_size: NA
v_call: TRBV20-1
d_call: NA
cdr3_nt: TGCAGTGCTAAGGTACCCTTCAGCTCCTACGAGCAGTACTTC
cdr3_aa: CSAKVPFSSYEQYF

j_call: TRBJ2-7
clone_size: few
v_call: TRBV6-5
d_call: TRBD1
cdr3_nt: TGTGCCAGCAGCCCCGGGACAGCTCAAGGGCAGTACTTC
cdr3_aa: CASSPGTAQGQYF

j_call: TRBJ2-1
clone_size: few
v_call: TRBV6-5
d_call: NA
cdr3_nt: TGTGCCAGCAGTTACTTTCCGGACAGCTACAATGAGCAGTTCTTC
cdr3_aa: CASSYFPDSYNEQFF

j_call: TRBJ1-1
clone_size: NA
v_call: TRBV6-5
d_call: NA
cdr3_nt: TGTGCCAGCCGGTCCGGACCGAACACTGAAGCTTTCTTT
cdr3_aa: CASRSGPNTEAFF

j_call: TRBJ2-7
clone_size: few
v_call: TRBV4-1
d_call: NA
cdr3_nt: TGCGCCAGCAGCCAGGGGCCAGCAACGACCTACGAGCAGTACTTC
cdr3_aa: CASSQGPATTYEQYF

j_call: TRBJ1-5
clone_size: few
v_call: TRBV5-1
d_call: NA
cdr3_nt: TGCGCCAGCAGAATGGACCCAGTCGGGAATCAGCCCCAGCATTTT
cdr3_aa: CASRMDPVGNQPQHF

j_call: TRBJ2-3
clone_size: few
v_call: TRBV20-1
d_call: NA
cdr3_nt: TGCAGTGCTAGAGATGGAAGCCGATCTAGCACAGATACGCAGTATTTT
cdr3_aa: CSARDGSRSSTDTQYF

j_call: TRBJ2-7
clone_size: few
v_call: TRBV12-3/TRBV12-4
d_call: TRBD2
cdr3_nt: TGTGCCAGCAGTTTAGTCGTCGGTGGGTCTAGCGGAGCGGGCGAGCAGTACTTC
cdr3_aa: CASSLVVGGSSGAGEQYF

j_call: TRBJ2-1
clone_size: NA
v_call: TRBV6-6
d_call: NA
cdr3_nt: TGTGCCAGCAGTACAGGGCTTACGGATGAGCAGTTCTTC
cdr3_aa: CASSTGLTDEQFF

j_call: TRBJ2-1
clone_size: NA
v_call: TRBV6-5
d_call: TRBD1
cdr3_nt: TGTGCCAGCAGACCATCCCATGACAGGGATGAGTTCTTC
cdr3_aa: CASRPSHDRDEFF

j_call: TRBJ2-1
clone_size: NA
v_call: TRBV12-3/TRBV12-4
d_call: NA
cdr3_nt: TGTGCCAGCAGCGCCCCCGGGACTTCCTACAATGAGCAGTTCTTC
cdr3_aa: CASSAPGTSYNEQFF

j_call: TRBJ2-3
clone_size: NA
v_call: TRBV24-1
d_call: TRBD1
cdr3_nt: TGTGCCACTTCGACAGGGGGCACAGATACGCAGTATTTT
cdr3_aa: CATSTGGTDTQYF

j_call: TRBJ1-2
clone_size: NA
v_call: TRBV10-3
d_call: TRBD1
cdr3_nt: TGTGCCATCAGTGGACAGGGGCACTATGGCTACACCTTC
cdr3_aa: CAISGQGHYGYTF

j_call: TRBJ1-5
clone_size: NA
v_call: TRBV20-1
d_call: NA
cdr3_nt: TGCAGTGCTAGGCGTTCCGGGATCGGCAATCAGCCCCAGCATTTT
cdr3_aa: CSARRSGIGNQPQHF

j_call: TRBJ2-5
clone_size: NA
v_call: TRBV3-1
d_call: NA
cdr3_nt: TGTGCCAGCAGCGCTACAGACCCGGGGACCCAGTACTTC
cdr3_aa: CASSATDPGTQYF

j_call: TRBJ2-7
clone_size: few
v_call: TRBV6-2/TRBV6-3
d_call: NA
cdr3_nt: TGTGCCAGCAGTTACGGGCCATCGTACTCCTACGAGCAGTACTTC
cdr3_aa: CASSYGPSYSYEQYF

j_call: TRBJ2-1
clone_size: NA
v_call: TRBV10-3
d_call: TRBD2
cdr3_nt: TGTGCCATCAGTGAGTCCGGTAATCCGGGAGGGCCGGGGAATGAGCAGTTCTTC
cdr3_aa: CAISESGNPGGPGNEQFF

j_call: TRBJ2-3
clone_size: NA
v_call: TRBV7-3
d_call: NA
cdr3_nt: TGTGCCAGCAGCATGGGGAGCACAGATACGCAGTATTTT
cdr3_aa: CASSMGSTDTQYF

j_call: TRBJ2-3
clone_size: NA
v_call: TRBV27
d_call: TRBD1
cdr3_nt: TGTGCCAGCAGTTTATCGGGGGGACTTTGGACAGGGAGCACAGATACGCAGTATTTT
cdr3_aa: CASSLSGGLWTGSTDTQYF

j_call: TRBJ1-4
clone_size: NA
v_call: TRBV27
d_call: NA
cdr3_nt: TGTGCCAGCAGTTCCTGGACAGAAAATGAAAAACTGTTTTTT
cdr3_aa: CASSSWTENEKLFF

j_call: TRBJ2-3
clone_size: NA
v_call: TRBV7-9
d_call: NA
cdr3_nt: TGTGCCAGCACCGTAGGACGGGGAGATACGCAGTATTTT
cdr3_aa: CASTVGRGDTQYF

j_call: TRBJ2-7
clone_size: NA
v_call: TRBV7-9
d_call: NA
cdr3_nt: TGTGCCAGCAGCTTAGTCGCGGGACAGAAAACATACGAGCAGTACTTC
cdr3_aa: CASSLVAGQKTYEQYF

j_call: TRBJ2-3
clone_size: few
v_call: TRBV6-1
d_call: NA
cdr3_nt: TGTGCCAGCAGTGGACCGGCAGATACGCAGTATTTT
cdr3_aa: CASSGPADTQYF

j_call: TRBJ1-2
clone_size: NA
v_call: TRBV2
d_call: TRBD1
cdr3_nt: TGTGCCAGCAGTGAACACTGGGCAGGGACAGGTGGCTACACCTTC
cdr3_aa: CASSEHWAGTGGYTF

j_call: TRBJ1-5
clone_size: few
v_call: TRBV28
d_call: NA
cdr3_nt: TGTGCCAGCACAACAACCCCAGGCTCTCAGCCCCAGCATTTT
cdr3_aa: CASTTTPGSQPQHF